These T cell receptor beta chains were read from a single sample in a study of T-cell reconstitution after alpha-beta-depleted transplantation in children. TCRdb re-called the PCR reads with MiXCR, one entry per CDR3 protein. The sample records about 300,000 distinct CDR3 sequences, over 9.5% being singletons. Here the sequenced sample was PBMCs, taken before TCRalphabeta/CD19-depleted stem cell transplant. The receptors stem from a boy under two years old with acute myeloid leukemia, due to receive a stem cell transplant. CDR3s include the opening cysteine and the closing phenylalanine or tryptophan. A D gene is named only where the DNA matches it firmly. A row's size may be missing; if present it is once, few, many or a size class.

v_call,d_call,clone_size,j_call,cdr3_nt,cdr3_aa
TRBV5-1,TRBD1,many,TRBJ1-4,TGCGCCAGCAGCTCGGGACAGGGGGCTGAAAAACTGTTTTTT,CASSSGQGAEKLFF
TRBV12-3/TRBV12-4,.,many,TRBJ1-6,TGTGCCAGCAGTTTCGGCAGGATTAATTCACCCCTCCACTTT,CASSFGRINSPLHF
TRBV6-5,TRBD1,many,TRBJ1-3,TGTGCCAGCAGTTACCGACAGGGCTCTGGAAACACCATATATTTT,CASSYRQGSGNTIYF
TRBV28,.,many,TRBJ2-5,TGTGCCAGCAGTTTGAGTTTGGGGCTAGCGCTCGAAGAGACCCAGTACTTC,CASSLSLGLALEETQYF
TRBV7-9,TRBD2,many,TRBJ2-7,TGTGCCAGCAGCTTAGATGAGGAGACTAGCGGGAGGGCCAAATACGAGCAGTACTTC,CASSLDEETSGRAKYEQYF
TRBV29-1,.,many,TRBJ2-5,TGCAGCGTTGAAAGGGGCGAGACCCAGTACTTC,CSVERGETQYF
TRBV9,TRBD2,few,TRBJ2-3,TGTGCCAGCAGCGTAGGGGGACTAGCGGGGGGCAGGGCAGATACGCAGTATTTT,CASSVGGLAGGRADTQYF
TRBV28,.,many,TRBJ2-5,TGTGCCAGCAACCGACACGCACAAGAGACCCAGTACTTC,CASNRHAQETQYF
TRBV2,.,.,TRBJ2-2,TGTGCCAGCGGTCGAGACATCGCGGGCGGGGAGCTGTTTTTT,CASGRDIAGGELFF
TRBV7-8,TRBD2,.,TRBJ2-3,TGTGCCAGCAGCTTAGGGCTAGCGGGAGGGCCGAGGGCAGGTACGCAGTATTTT,CASSLGLAGGPRAGTQYF
TRBV7-2,.,.,TRBJ1-2,TGTGCCAGCAGCTTAGTTTGGGACACCTCGTACTATGGCTACACCTTC,CASSLVWDTSYYGYTF
TRBV20-1,.,many,TRBJ2-1,TGCAGTGCCAGTCCGGGTGTTACCTACAATGAGCAGTTCTTC,CSASPGVTYNEQFF
TRBV5-1,.,.,TRBJ1-6,TGCGCCAGCAGCCTGAAGCAGGGAAGTTCGCCAGGGTATTCACCCCTCCACTTT,CASSLKQGSSPGYSPLHF
TRBV7-9,.,few,TRBJ1-1,TGTGCCAGCAGCTTAAAAAACTCGAGGGGGACTGAAGCTTTCTTT,CASSLKNSRGTEAFF
TRBV18,TRBD1,many,TRBJ2-1,TGTGCCAGCTCACCAGGACAGGGGGGCTACGATGAGCAGTTCTTC,CASSPGQGGYDEQFF
TRBV7-2,.,.,TRBJ2-5,TGTGCCAGCAGCCCCCCGGCGGGGACCCAGTACTTC,CASSPPAGTQYF
TRBV20-1,.,many,TRBJ2-7,TGCAGTGCTAGAGATCCGGCAGAATCTACCTACGAGCAGTACTTC,CSARDPAESTYEQYF
TRBV7-2,TRBD1,few,TRBJ1-3,TGTGCCAGCAGCCTTGGGACAGGGGGCCGGACCATATATTTT,CASSLGTGGRTIYF
TRBV5-1,.,many,TRBJ1-2,TGCGCCAGCAGCTTGGAAAGGGGATATGGCTACACCTTC,CASSLERGYGYTF
TRBV23-1,.,.,TRBJ1-2,TGCGCCAGCAATGAAGTCGGGACATATGGCTACACCTTC,CASNEVGTYGYTF
TRBV5-6,TRBD1,many,TRBJ2-2,TGTGCCAGCAGCTTCACAGGGGTGACGAACACCGGGGAGCTGTTTTTT,CASSFTGVTNTGELFF
TRBV27,.,.,TRBJ2-5,TGTGCCAGCAGTTTGAGGATGGGGGAGACCCAGTACTTC,CASSLRMGETQYF
TRBV7-2,.,.,TRBJ2-4,TGTGCCAGCAGCCTCCAAGCAGCGGTTAAAAACATTCAGTACTTC,CASSLQAAVKNIQYF
TRBV10-3,TRBD1,many,TRBJ2-3,TGTGCCATCAGCGACAGGGGCACAGATACGCAGTATTTT,CAISDRGTDTQYF
TRBV5-1,TRBD1,many,TRBJ2-6,TGCGCCAGCAGCACTATGGACAGGGGCCTCTCTGGGGCCAACGTCCTGACTTTC,CASSTMDRGLSGANVLTF
TRBV6-2/TRBV6-3,TRBD1,many,TRBJ2-1,TGTGCCAGCAGTTTTGACAGACAGGGTGAGCAGTTCTTC,CASSFDRQGEQFF
TRBV5-1,.,many,TRBJ2-1,TGCGCCAGCAGCTTGGGGGGGACTGGCACCTTCTTC,CASSLGGTGTFF
TRBV20-1,.,.,TRBJ2-1,TGCAGTGCGGCTCCAGGGTTTTACAATGAGCAGTTCTTC,CSAAPGFYNEQFF
TRBV27,.,few,TRBJ1-2,TGTGCCAGCAGTCCGTCGGCAGGGTTCTATGGCTACACCTTC,CASSPSAGFYGYTF
TRBV7-8,.,many,TRBJ2-1,TGTGCCAGCAGCCTCCCCCCTCGGGAAGCTTACAATGAGCAGTTCTTC,CASSLPPREAYNEQFF
TRBV5-1,.,many,TRBJ2-7,TGCGCCAGCAGCTTGGTAGGAGGGTGGGGCGAGCAGTACTTC,CASSLVGGWGEQYF
TRBV15,.,many,TRBJ2-7,TGTGCCACCAGCAGACGTCGGGACACTCCCTACGAGCAGTACTTC,CATSRRRDTPYEQYF
TRBV5-4,TRBD1,many,TRBJ2-5,TGTGCCAGCAGCCGGGACAGGGGCCCGGAGACCCAGTACTTC,CASSRDRGPETQYF
TRBV6-5,.,many,TRBJ2-7,TGTGCCAGCAGTAGGACAGCCAACTACGAGCAGTACTTC,CASSRTANYEQYF
TRBV11-3,.,.,TRBJ2-2,TGTGCCAGCAGCTTAGAACAGGCGGGCGGAAGGCTGTTTTTT,CASSLEQAGGRLFF
TRBV27,TRBD2,many,TRBJ2-1,TGTGCCAGCAGTCCTCTCTTCCAAAGCGGGGCCTCCTACAATGAGCAGTTCTTC,CASSPLFQSGASYNEQFF
TRBV24-1,TRBD2,many,TRBJ2-1,TGTGCCACCAGTGATTTAAGTAGCGGGGGCCCGAAAGACTACAATGAGCAGTTCTTC,CATSDLSSGGPKDYNEQFF
TRBV20-1,TRBD2,many,TRBJ2-1,TGCAGTGCTCGCCGACTAGCGGGGGGTCGAGACAATGAGCAGTTCTTC,CSARRLAGGRDNEQFF
TRBV11-3,.,few,TRBJ1-2,TGTGCCAGCAGCGGTACCGGGACAAACTATGGCTACACCTTC,CASSGTGTNYGYTF
TRBV4-2,.,many,TRBJ2-5,TGTGCCAGCAGCCAAGGATCGGAGACCCAGTACTTC,CASSQGSETQYF
TRBV6-2/TRBV6-3,TRBD1,many,TRBJ1-2,TGTGCCACACCGGAGCCGGCGTCAGGGGGCAACTATGGCTACACCTTC,CATPEPASGGNYGYTF
TRBV7-9,TRBD1,many,TRBJ1-1,TGTGCCAGCAGCTACCGGGACAGGGGAGGCACTGAAGCTTTCTTT,CASSYRDRGGTEAFF
TRBV12-3/TRBV12-4,.,.,TRBJ1-4,TGTGCCAGCAACCGAAGGAAGGGATCAGCCTTTATTGAAAAACTGTTTTTT,CASNRRKGSAFIEKLFF
TRBV29-1,TRBD2,many,TRBJ2-2,TGCAGCGTCGTAGCGGGATATTCTACCGGGGAGCTGTTTTTT,CSVVAGYSTGELFF
TRBV28,.,many,TRBJ2-7,TGTGCCAGCAGTTTTATTATGAAGGGGGGCGAGCAGTACTTC,CASSFIMKGGEQYF
TRBV10-3,.,once,TRBJ1-1,TGTACCATCAGTTTCGGGGGCCGAATTAACGTGAAGAGCACTGAAGCTTTCTTT,CTISFGGRINVKSTEAFF